This TCR beta chain was observed in a study of blood T cell repertoires in COVID-19. Across the whole study: There were acute and convalescent COVID-19 samples, and they came from the United States, Italy and Spain. The cDNA or gDNA used as material had been derived from T cells, B-cell-depleted T cells, or PBMCs.

The table lists this clone with many counts. Authors' methods: Reference gene primer amplification in the assay estimated nucleated cell counts. Using immunoSEQ multiplex PCR, the repertoire was profiled, and TCRdb retains in-frame clones only, with some absent. V, J and clone size reflect that table, while D and trimming were determined from the DNA. The sample consists of 170,000 or so clones, about 75% of them appearing once. Input material: peripheral blood. The source of this sequence is a woman aged 70 to 79 with acute or convalescent COVID-19.

The CDR3 here is CASSPTGYNEQFF. The DNA of the CDR3 is TGTGCCAGCAGCCCTACAGGATACAATGAGCAGTTCTTC. The V call is TRBV5-6, the J call TRBJ2-1, with D possibly being TRBD1 (5 bases). V lost 4 bases and J lost 4, with 9 bases in between. There are 13 residues in the CDR3. Germline V gene sequence: CDR1 SGHDT, CDR2 YYEEEE.